This TCR beta chain was recovered during a study of T cell responses to AZD1222 COVID-19 vaccine. Study-level points and caveats: Spike as a whole was targeted by vaccine-associated CD4 TCRs, dominant at 160-218 and 743-854. Sampling captured repertoires only after the peak T cell response.

CDR1 and CDR2 from the germline V gene are MNHEY and SMNVEV (reference sequence). The CDR3 covers 14 residues. V lost 3 bases, J lost 6 bases, and 9 bases lay in between. As to this clone: What it binds is unknown.

Assay: immunoSEQ multiplex PCR; the TCRdb copy retains only in-frame clones and omits some. The sample has about 73,000 clones; approximately 92% are singletons. Source: peripheral blood, taken 28 days after the second AZD1222 dose. The chain combines TRBV27 with TRBJ1-6, with D perhaps matching TRBD1 (5 bases). The clonotype was recovered from an adult who received the AZD1222 COVID-19 vaccine. The CDR3 loop reads CASSFLTVNSPLHF. In DNA form, the CDR3 reads TGTGCCAGCAGTTTTTTGACAGTTAATTCACCCCTCCACTTT.